Listed below are T cell receptor beta chains from one sample, sequenced in a study of cytomegalovirus exposure and HLA in healthy donors. The table came from immunoSEQ multiplex PCR; TCRdb's copy has only in-frame clones and leaves some out. Here the sample spans around 150,000 clones, about 80% being singletons. Sequenced material: PBMCs. The origin of the receptors is a woman aged 40 to 50 in good health and CMV-seronegative. The CDR3 runs from the conserved cysteine through the conserved F or W. The D gene is left open where the match is weak. Size is omitted from some rows. Given values are once, few, many or a class for expanded clones.

TRBJ2-7 - TRBV18 TRBD1 TGTGCCAGCTCACCAGCGGACAGGCCCTACGAGCAGTACTTC CASSPADRPYEQYF
TRBJ2-3 once TRBV4-3 TRBD2 TGCGCCAGCAGCCAAGATCCAGTTGAGCGGGGGAGGACGCAGTATTTT CASSQDPVERGRTQYF
TRBJ1-5 - TRBV9 - TGTGCCAGCAGCGTGGGAGGAGACAATCAGCCCCAGCATTTT CASSVGGDNQPQHF
TRBJ1-5 - TRBV2 - TGTGCCAGCAGAACACAGGGCCGGGATCAGCCCCAGCATTTT CASRTQGRDQPQHF
TRBJ2-3 - TRBV5-1 - TGCGCCAGCACCCAAACCAACAGGGTTGAGACAGATACGCAGTATTTT CASTQTNRVETDTQYF
TRBJ1-5 - TRBV6-1 - TGTGCCAGCAGTAAAGGGCACCCACAAGGGGTTCACCAGCCCCAGCATTTT CASSKGHPQGVHQPQHF
TRBJ2-1 - TRBV9 - TGTGCCAGCAGCGATCCAGGGGCGCCAGACTACAATGAGCAGTTCTTC CASSDPGAPDYNEQFF
TRBJ1-3 - TRBV5-1 TRBD1 TGCGCCAGCAGCTTCCGGGGGGACAGGGAGTTGGACACCATATATTTT CASSFRGDRELDTIYF
TRBJ2-7 - TRBV28 TRBD1 TGTGCCAGCACCTCAACGGGACAGAACTCCTACGAGCAGTACTTC CASTSTGQNSYEQYF
TRBJ1-1 - TRBV7-9 - TGTTCCAGCAGCCACGACATCGCAGAAGCTTTCTTT CSSSHDIAEAFF
TRBJ1-3 - TRBV4-3 - TGCGCCAGCTCTCTGGGGGCCTCTGGAAACACCATATATTTT CASSLGASGNTIYF
TRBJ1-6 - TRBV21-1 - TGTGCCAGCAGCAAAGAAATAGCAGGACAGACCTATAATTCACCCCTCCACTTT CASSKEIAGQTYNSPLHF
TRBJ2-7 - TRBV6-5 - TGTGCCAGCAGTTACACCCACGGGTACGAGCAGTACTTC CASSYTHGYEQYF
TRBJ1-1 - TRBV19 - TGTGCCAGTAGTATAGAGGGCAAATTGAACACTGAAGCTTTCTTT CASSIEGKLNTEAFF
TRBJ2-7 - TRBV19 TRBD1 TGTGCCAGTAGTACCATTGGACAGGGGGTTTACGAGCAGTACTTC CASSTIGQGVYEQYF
TRBJ2-3 - TRBV5-8 - TGTGCCAGCAGTCGAGCTTCAGATACGCAGTATTTT CASSRASDTQYF
TRBJ2-7 - TRBV5-1 TRBD1 TGCGCCAGCAGGCTGACAGGGGGCGGATCGGGCGAGCAGTACTTC CASRLTGGGSGEQYF
TRBJ2-7 - TRBV6-1 - TGTGCCAGCATTCGGGATTGGACTTCCTACGAGCAGTACTTC CASIRDWTSYEQYF
TRBJ1-2 - TRBV15 - TGTGCCACCAGCAAGCAGGACATCTTAAACTATGGCTACACCTTC CATSKQDILNYGYTF
TRBJ2-2 few TRBV5-1 TRBD1 TGCGCCAGCAGCTTGGTACCAGGGGGCGAGACCGGGGAGCTGTTTTTT CASSLVPGGETGELFF
TRBJ2-2 - TRBV19 - TGTGCCAGTATGGACTTAAGCCCCGGGGAGCTGTTTTTT CASMDLSPGELFF
TRBJ2-7 - TRBV18 TRBD2 TGTGCCAGCTCACCGATTAGCGAGCGGCGGGAGGAGCAGTACTTC CASSPISERREEQYF
TRBJ1-2 - TRBV4-2 - TGTGCCAGCAGCCAAGATCGGAGAGGGATTAACTATGGCTACACCTTC CASSQDRRGINYGYTF
TRBJ1-1 few TRBV6-5 - TGTGCCAGCAGTTTGAGAGGGACTGAAGCTTTCTTT CASSLRGTEAFF
TRBJ1-5 - TRBV2 - TGTGCCAGCAGGGGCCGCTCCCCCAATCAGCCCCAGCATTTT CASRGRSPNQPQHF
TRBJ2-7 - TRBV27 TRBD1 TGTGCCAGCAGTTCCGGGACAGAGACCCTCGAGCAGTACTTC CASSSGTETLEQYF
TRBJ2-4 - TRBV11-2 TRBD2 TGTGCCAGCACCCACTCGCACAGACTAGCCAAAAACAGTCAGTACTTC CASTHSHRLAKNSQYF
TRBJ2-1 few TRBV6-5 TRBD2 TGTGCCAGCAGACTTGGACTAGCGGCTTGGGATGAGCAGTTCTTC CASRLGLAAWDEQFF
TRBJ2-7 - TRBV7-2 - TGTGCCAGCAGCTTAGCTCGGGGTCTAAGCTCCTACGAGCAGTACTTC CASSLARGLSSYEQYF
TRBJ1-2 - TRBV14 TRBD1 TGTGCCAGCAGCCAAGACGTGGGGACAGACTATGGCTACACCTTC CASSQDVGTDYGYTF
TRBJ1-2 - TRBV2 - TGTGCCACCTCCCGGGACACCTCTAACTATGGCTACACCTTC CATSRDTSNYGYTF
TRBJ2-7 - TRBV7-2 - TGTGCCAGCAGCTTAGCGGCAGGACACGAGTCCTACGAGCAGTACTTC CASSLAAGHESYEQYF
TRBJ1-2 - TRBV30 TRBD1 TGTGCCTATTCCGGGACAGGGTTGTTCTATGGCTACACCTTC CAYSGTGLFYGYTF
TRBJ2-5 - TRBV5-4 - TGTGCCAGCAGCCAACATGAGGAAGGCGCGGCGTACCAAGAGACCCAGTACTTC CASSQHEEGAAYQETQYF
TRBJ2-1 few TRBV6-6 TRBD2 TGTGCCAGCTTTGAGCGGGGACTCTACAATGAGCAGTTCTTC CASFERGLYNEQFF
TRBJ1-2 - TRBV7-8 - TGTGCCAGCAGCTTAGTACGGGGGGCGATAGGTGGCTACACCTTC CASSLVRGAIGGYTF
TRBJ2-1 - TRBV19 TRBD2 TGTGCCAGTAGTATAGATGAGAGCGGGAGATTCGATGAGCAGTTCTTC CASSIDESGRFDEQFF
TRBJ2-7 - TRBV30 TRBD2 TGTGCCTGGACTAGCGGGAGCTACGAGCAGTACTTC CAWTSGSYEQYF
TRBJ2-5 - TRBV27 - TGTGCCAGCATCCCAAGGGTTGGAGGGACCCAGTACTTC CASIPRVGGTQYF
TRBJ1-1 - TRBV20-1 TRBD1 TGCAGTGCGGGACAGTTTGAAGCTTTCTTT CSAGQFEAFF
TRBJ2-3 - TRBV19 TRBD1 TGTGCCAGTAGTATGAGGACAGGGGGTAGCACAGATACGCAGTATTTT CASSMRTGGSTDTQYF
TRBJ2-3 - TRBV6-6 - TGTGCCGGTTCCAGCGGGACAGATACGCAGTATTTT CAGSSGTDTQYF
TRBJ2-1 - TRBV7-2 - TGTGCCAGCAGCCTATCCCGAGTCCATGAGCAGTTCTTC CASSLSRVHEQFF